Each of the 20 T cell receptor beta chains below was sequenced from the same sample in a study of blood T cell repertoires in COVID-19. Produced via immunoSEQ multiplex PCR; TCRdb's table is partial and in-frame only. This sample yields a few hundred thousand clones, of which less than 90% are seen a single time; 6.8% belongs to the top ten. Sequences were obtained from PBMCs or T cells enriched from blood (not recorded which). The source is a woman aged 40 to 50 who had recovered from COVID-19.

This clone has at least ten counts. J is TRBJ1-1 and V is TRBV19; the D gene is possibly TRBD1 (5 bases). The CDR3 spans 14 residues. V was trimmed by 3 bases and J by 2 bases, leaving 10 bases between them. The V gene's germline CDR1 is LNHDA and CDR2 SQIVND (reference sequence). This CDR3 is CASSILQGNTEAFF. The CDR3 nucleotides read TGTGCCAGTAGTATCCTCCAGGGTAACACTGAAGCTTTCTTT.

Written as DNA, the CDR3 is TGCAGCGTTGCCTGGGGGCGAGAGTACGAGCAGTACTTC. Its translation is CSVAWGREYEQYF. This rearrangement joins TRBV29-1 to TRBJ2-7; maybe TRBD1 (6 bases). V was clipped by 4 bases and J by 4 bases, with 14 bases between them. Per the germline V gene, CDR1 is SQVTM and CDR2 is ANQGSEA. CDR3 length: 13 amino acids.

This clone was counted only a few times. The genes are TRBV3-1 (or the pseudogene TRBV3-2) and TRBJ1-4; D gene uncertain. Germline V gives CDR1 LGHDT, CDR2 YNNKEL (reference sequence). V shed 1 base and J shed 8 bases, with 14 bases lying between them. The CDR3 spans 15 residues. The chain's CDR3 is CASSQGGLGGEKLFF. The CDR3 bases are TGTGCCAGCAGCCAAGGAGGGCTGGGTGGCGAAAAACTGTTTTTT.

The rearrangement joins TRBV3-1 (or the pseudogene TRBV3-2) to TRBJ2-2; D possibly corresponds to TRBD2 (6 bases). Between the trimmed V and J ends, which lost 0 bases and 2 bases, there was a span of 22 bases. In germline, CDR1 is LGHDT, CDR2 YNNKEL (reference sequence). The CDR3 spans 20 residues. The CDR3: CASSQEVVSEERVNTGELFF. The CDR3 DNA follows: TGTGCCAGCAGCCAAGAGGTGGTGTCCGAGGAGCGGGTTAACACCGGGGAGCTGTTTTTT.

This clone was counted once. The rearrangement links TRBV11-2 to TRBJ1-1, with D unclear. Germline V gene data show CDR1 as SGHAT and CDR2 as FQNNGV. Trimming stripped 0 bases from V and 11 bases from J, with 10 bases between. The CDR3 is 12 amino acids. CDR3 DNA sequence: TGTGCCAGCAGCTTAGATCGCGGTAGGGCTTTCTTT. Translated: CASSLDRGRAFF.

The V call is TRBV29-1, the J call TRBJ2-7; 8 bases are a match to TRBD1. Germline V gene data show CDR1 as SQVTM and CDR2 as ANQGSEA. J lost 3 bases, V lost 5 bases, and 9 bases had no gene match. This CDR3 is 14 amino acids long. In DNA, the CDR3 is TGCAGCGTTTTCGACAGGGGAGTTGGCTACGAGCAGTACTTC. Translated: CSVFDRGVGYEQYF.

This clone was observed once. The V call is TRBV11-2, the J call TRBJ1-3; TRBD1 aligns across 7 bases. This CDR3 is 16 amino acids long. From germline, CDR1 is SGHAT and CDR2 FQNNGV. The junction had 8 bases not matched to a gene; V was cut back by 1 base and J by 5 bases. In DNA, the CDR3 is TGTGCCAGCAGCTTAGCCCCAGGGGGGATAAGAAACACCATATATTTT. Translated: CASSLAPGGIRNTIYF.

The chain links TRBV7-2 to TRBJ1-1; 11 bases are shared with TRBD1. Trimming cost V 5 bases and J 4 bases; bases outside gene matches: 3. Germline CDR1 reads SGHTA; CDR2 reads FQGNSA. This CDR3 has 14 amino acids. CDR3 bases: TGTGCCAGCAGCCGGGACAGGGGGGGCACTGAAGCTTTCTTT. Translated: CASSRDRGGTEAFF.

The chain links TRBV4-1 to TRBJ1-2; 10 bases line up with TRBD1. In germline, CDR1 is MGHRA, CDR2 YSYEKL. The V and J ends lost 4 bases and 8 bases, in that order; junction bases with no gene match: 4. This CDR3 comprises 13 residues. The CDR3 nucleotides read TGCGCCAGCAGCCCTGACAGGGGGCGAGGCTACACCTTC. Translating gives CASSPDRGRGYTF.

The chain carries TRBV2 and TRBJ2-1; 9 nucleotides align to TRBD1. This CDR3 is 15 amino acids long. The V gene's germline CDR1 is SNHLY and CDR2 FYNNEI. V was pared by 2 bases and J by 4 bases, with 3 bases of the junction left unmatched. CDR3 nucleotides: TGTGCCAGCAGTGAATCGGGACAGGGATACAATGAGCAGTTCTTC. Translating it yields CASSESGQGYNEQFF.

This chain uses TRBV12-3 or TRBV12-4 with TRBJ1-1, with D possibly being TRBD1 (5 bases). The germline V and J ends were trimmed by 3 bases and 8 bases, with 10 bases remaining between them. The CDR3 has 12 residues. CDR3 bases: TGTGCCAGCAGTTTCTGGGGCCGCGAAGCTTTCTTT. This encodes CASSFWGREAFF.

V is TRBV5-1 and J is TRBJ1-3; TRBD1 is a possible D gene (5 bases). Trimming removed 1 base at V and 6 bases at J, with 14 bases between. The CDR3 sequence is 15 residues long. Germline values: CDR1 SGHRS, CDR2 YFSETQ. As DNA, the CDR3 is TGCGCCAGCAGCTTGAACCCAGGGCCGGAAAACACCATATATTTT. It encodes CASSLNPGPENTIYF.

The chain joins TRBV4-2 to TRBJ1-4; no firm D call. Trimming pared 0 bases from V and 0 bases from J, leaving 23 bases between. Germline V CDR1 and CDR2: LGHNA, YNFKEQ. This CDR3 has 21 residues. The DNA for the CDR3 is TGTGCCAGCAGCCAAGAGGCTCCCGGGAGAGTAAGTCAGACAACTAATGAAAAACTGTTTTTT. Translating gives CASSQEAPGRVSQTTNEKLFF.

This rearrangement joins TRBV2 to TRBJ1-5; D is undetermined. V dropped 2 bases and J dropped 5 bases, with 13 bases sitting between them. The CDR3 spans 15 residues. Germline V gives CDR1 SNHLY, CDR2 FYNNEI. The CDR3 is CASSETQAAYQPQHF. In nucleotides, the CDR3 is TGTGCCAGCAGTGAAACCCAGGCCGCGTATCAGCCCCAGCATTTT.

CDR3 region: CASSPPGQGGYGYTF. DNA of the CDR3: TGTGCCAGCAGTCCCCCAGGACAGGGCGGCTATGGCTACACCTTC. This sequence joins TRBV28 and TRBJ1-2, with TRBD1 matching over 8 bases. This CDR3 is 15 amino acids long. Unmatched junction bases numbered 9, after V lost 5 bases and J lost 4 bases. Germline-derived CDR1 and CDR2 are MDHEN and SYDVKM.

This chain joins TRBV5-1 and TRBJ2-5, with D hard to call. Germline V lookup: CDR1 SGHRS, CDR2 YFSETQ. V dropped 7 bases and J dropped 5 bases, with 12 bases sitting between them. The CDR3 sequence is 12 residues long. CDR3 in DNA: TGCGCCAGCGGCCCAACCGGGGAGACCCAGTACTTC. Amino acid sequence: CASGPTGETQYF.

In its sample, this clone was seen a few times. The chain carries TRBV12-5 and TRBJ2-1; 7 bases are shared with TRBD1. The V and J ends lost 0 bases and 4 bases, in that order; junction bases with no gene match: 21. CDR1 LGHNT and CDR2 FRNRAP come from the germline V gene. This CDR3 region has 21 residues. This chain's CDR3 is CASGLVKGEIIQGRGYNEQFF. CDR3 coding DNA: TGTGCTAGTGGTTTGGTAAAAGGGGAGATTATACAGGGGAGAGGGTACAATGAGCAGTTCTTC.

This clone was picked up one time. The rearrangement joins TRBV3-1 (or the pseudogene TRBV3-2) to TRBJ1-1, with TRBD1 as a possible D gene (5 bases). The CDR3 length is 17 residues. Trimming removed 4 bases from V and 0 bases from J, with 18 bases in between. Germline CDR1 and CDR2: LGHDT and YNNKEL (reference sequence). The chain's CDR3 is CASSPRSRGSMNTEAFF. In nucleotides, the CDR3 is TGTGCCAGCAGCCCGCGGTCCCGGGGGAGCATGAACACTGAAGCTTTCTTT.

The rearrangement uses TRBV3-1 (or the pseudogene TRBV3-2) and TRBJ2-3, with TRBD2 matching 14 bases. Germline lookup yields CDR1 LGHDT and CDR2 YNNKEL (reference sequence). V shed 0 bases and J 3 bases; nucleotides not matched to a gene: 2. This CDR3 contains 17 residues. The CDR3 region is CASSQERLAGGTDTQYF. CDR3 nucleotides: TGTGCCAGCAGCCAAGAACGACTAGCGGGAGGGACAGATACGCAGTATTTT.

There are a few counts of this clone. The chain carries TRBV27 and TRBJ1-5; weak D call: TRBD1 (5 bases). CDR1 is MNHEY, CDR2 SMNVEV, per germline (reference sequence). CDR3 length: 14 amino acids. The ends were cut back, 3 bases at V and 5 bases at J, with 11 bases in the middle. The CDR3 loop reads CASSFVGGDQPQHF. CDR3 sequence (DNA): TGTGCCAGCAGTTTCGTTGGGGGGGATCAGCCCCAGCATTTT.